This passage covers 25 T cell receptor beta chains from one sample sequenced in a study of tumor-infiltrating lymphocytes in primary liver carcinoma. Blood RNA was derived from unsorted whole blood, and germline DNA was extracted too. cDNA specific to TCR beta was made from around 450 ng of total RNA, with a constant-region primer employed for priming. Employing slightly modified ARM-PCR, three nested multiplex PCR rounds were run, and these gave rise to the TCR beta libraries. Rounds one and two of PCR, each of 10 to 11 cycles, were primed with TRBV1-TRBV30 forward primers and a C-beta reverse primer. Each CDR3 protein gets one entry after TCRdb re-called the multiplex PCR reads with MiXCR. The table lists 300,000 to 350,000 distinct CDR3 sequences, nearly 60% of them singletons. The sample comprised peripheral blood. These receptors were taken from a young woman with primary liver carcinoma and hepatitis B virus infection.

The rearrangement joins TRBV5-5 to TRBJ2-1; D might be TRBD2 (6 bases). CDR1 is SGHKS and CDR2 is YYEKEE in the germline V gene (reference sequence). The V and J ends lost 7 bases and 2 bases respectively, with 22 bases between them. CDR3 size: 17 residues. CDR3 region: CASPGKEGRVTYNEQFF. The CDR3 DNA is TGTGCCAGCCCGGGAAAGGAGGGGCGGGTCACCTACAATGAGCAGTTCTTC.

Concerning this clonotype itself: Possible read error: a much larger clone is one base away. The chain combines TRBV4-2 with TRBJ2-5; TRBD2 matches at 10 bases. This CDR3 has 18 residues. CDR1 is LGHNA, CDR2 YNFKEQ, per germline. The CDR3 DNA reads as TGTGTCAGCAGCCAAGATCCCCGCTATAGCGGGGGGCAAGAGACCCAGTACTTC. Translation: CVSSQDPRYSGGQETQYF.

About this clonotype itself: Without the conserved terminal phenylalanine or tryptophan, this CDR3 likely stems from a read error. It is unclear where the CDR3 begins or ends on the DNA, so no DNA is shown, and the CDR3 is as TCRdb lists it. V and J are TRBV7-9 and TRBJ1-5; no DNA check was done on the table's D call, TRBD1. From its first to its last residue, the CDR3 has 12 amino acids. Germline CDR1 is SEHNR and CDR2 is FQNEAQ (reference sequence). CDR3 in amino acids: CASSFSRGEKHV.

The table lists this clonotype with a count of one. This sequence may be a read error, since a much larger clone differs from it by one base. The rearrangement joins TRBV28 to TRBJ2-2; maybe TRBD2 (6 bases). V gave up 4 bases and J gave up 6 bases, with 21 bases separating them. Germline CDR1 is MDHEN and CDR2 is SYDVKM. CDR3 size: 17 residues. Here the CDR3 DNA reads TGTGCCAGCAGTTCTCTGTTATCTAGCGTGAGCCCCGGGGAGCTGTTTTTT. Translated, it gives CASSSLLSSVSPGELFF.

This clonotype was observed many times. This rearrangement joins TRBV11-1 to TRBJ1-1; D is unresolved. The CDR3 loop spans 13 amino acids. Between the trimmed V and J ends, which lost 6 bases and 0 bases, there was a span of 8 bases. Germline loops: CDR1 SGHAT, CDR2 FQDESV (reference sequence). CDR3 coding DNA: TGTGCCAGCAGTAACATTATGAACACTGAAGCTTTCTTT. This sequence encodes CASSNIMNTEAFF.

Concerning this clonotype itself: No conserved phenylalanine or tryptophan ends this CDR3, so it is likely a read error. The rearrangement uses TRBV4-2 and TRBJ1-1; D gene uncertain. Germline values: CDR1 LGHNA, CDR2 YNFKEQ. CDR3 length: 16 amino acids. The CDR3 DNA follows: TGTGCCAGCAGCCAAGATCCTAGGGTTACGAACACAGAAGCTTTCCTT. The encoded protein is CASSQDPRVTNTEAFL.

This chain uses TRBV6-6 with TRBJ2-7, with TRBD2 identical over 7 bases. The CDR3 covers 16 residues. From germline, CDR1 is MNHNY and CDR2 SVGAGI (reference sequence). V lost 5 bases and J lost 7; bases outside the gene matches: 17. This chain's CDR3 is CASSRPGKAGVWEQYF. CDR3 in DNA: TGTGCCAGCAGTCGCCCAGGCAAGGCGGGAGTATGGGAGCAGTACTTC.

A word on this clonotype: Compared with germline, one end of the junction differs, possibly owing to a read error. V is TRBV12-3 or TRBV12-4 and J is TRBJ2-1; 7 bases agree with TRBD2. The CDR3 has 17 residues. CDR3 loop: CTSSPARGAGSIDEQFF. The CDR3 DNA follows: TGTACCAGCAGTCCCGCTAGAGGAGCGGGAAGTATTGATGAGCAGTTCTTC.

This clonotype was recorded at least ten times. The V gene is TRBV6-6, the J gene TRBJ2-7; no clear D. Germline V gene sequence: CDR1 MNHNY, CDR2 SVGAGI (reference sequence). The CDR3 covers 13 residues. The V end lost 6 bases, the J end lost 6 bases, and 15 bases lay between the germline ends. Here the CDR3 DNA reads TGTGCCAGCAGGGGTGGGAACCCTCCCGAGCAGTACTTC. Its protein product is CASRGGNPPEQYF.

This clonotype appeared many times. The V gene is TRBV5-6, the J gene TRBJ1-2, with a possible D match to TRBD1 (5 bases). The CDR3 consists of 14 residues. Trimming cost V 4 bases and J 9 bases, with 19 bases left between them. Looked up from germline, CDR1 is SGHDT and CDR2 is YYEEEE. The DNA for the CDR3 is TGTGCCAGCAGCGCAACCGCGTTCAGGGATAGCTACACCTTC. Protein product: CASSATAFRDSYTF. Based on the CDR3 plus reference TRBV5-6 and TRBJ1-2, the full variable domain is DAGVTQSPTHLIKTRGQQVTLRCSPKSGHDTVSWYQQALGQGPQFIFQYYEEEERQRGNFPDRFSGHQFPNYSSELNVNALLLGDSALYLCASSATAFRDSYTFGSGTRLTVV.

Comment on this clonotype: Compared with germline, one end of the junction differs, possibly owing to a read error. The chain employs TRBV4-1 and TRBJ1-2; a possible D gene is TRBD1 (5 bases). Germline assignment: CDR1 MGHRA and CDR2 YSYEKL. This CDR3 contains 15 residues. The CDR3, as DNA: TGCGCCAGCAGCCCTACAAGGCAGGGTTCCTATGGCTACATCTTC. Protein product: CASSPTRQGSYGYIF.

The sample holds a few counts of this clonotype. This chain links TRBV5-8 with TRBJ2-3; 13 nucleotides match TRBD2. Losses at the gene ends were 4 bases for V and 7 bases for J; bases not matched to a gene: 6. The CDR3 totals 15 residues. Per germline, CDR1 SGHTS and CDR2 YDEGEE. The CDR3 DNA reads as TGTGCCAGCAGCCATGGACTAGCGGGAGATCATACGCAGTATTTT. It encodes CASSHGLAGDHTQYF. The full variable domain, rest sourced from reference TRBV5-8 and TRBJ2-3, is EAGVTQSPTHLIKTRGQQATLRCSPISGHTSVYWYQQALGLGLQFLLWYDEGEERNRGNFPPRFSGRQFPNYSSELNVNALELEDSALYLCASSHGLAGDHTQYFGPGTRLTVL.

As to this clonotype: A read error may account for a junction end that differs from germline. V usage is TRBV10-3 and J usage is TRBJ2-5, with D uncertain. Germline V gives CDR1 ENHRY, CDR2 SYGVKD. This CDR3 is built from 13 residues. For the CDR3, the DNA is TGTGCCACCAGTTACGAATCCCAAGAGACCCAGTACTTC. Translating gives CATSYESQETQYF.

The V gene is TRBV12-3 or TRBV12-4, the J gene TRBJ2-1; possibly TRBD2 for D (6 bases). Trimming removed 5 bases at V and 0 bases at J, with 11 bases between. There are 15 residues in the CDR3. CDR3 sequence: CASSNYGSSYNEQFF. DNA for the CDR3: TGTGCCAGCAGTAATTACGGGAGCTCCTACAATGAGCAGTTCTTC.

Of note for this clonotype: Relative to the germline gene, one junction end is altered; a read error may explain this. This chain connects TRBV11-2 to TRBJ2-3; the match to TRBD2 covers 9 bases. Germline CDR1 and CDR2: SGHAT and FQNNGV. The CDR3 length is 15 residues. The DNA for the CDR3 is TGTACCAGCAGCCGTAGCGGGAGATTTACAGATACGCGGTATTTT. Translation: CTSSRSGRFTDTRYF.

As concerns this clonotype: Likely a read error: the CDR3 ends without its conserved phenylalanine or tryptophan. The chain is built from TRBV11-2 and TRBJ1-5, with D perhaps matching TRBD1 (6 bases). CDR1 SGHAT and CDR2 FQNNGV come from the germline V gene. The CDR3 is 17 residues long. CDR3 sequence reads: CASSPQGIGASNQPQHS. CDR3 nucleotide sequence: TGTGCCAGCAGCCCACAGGGTATCGGGGCGAGCAACCAGCCCCAGCATTCT.

The chain is built from TRBV5-1 and TRBJ2-5; D could derive from TRBD1 or TRBD2 (6 bases each). Trimming pared 3 bases from V and 4 bases from J, leaving 16 bases between. CDR1 SGHRS and CDR2 YFSETQ come from the germline V gene. This CDR3 comprises 15 residues. CDR3 region: CASSSEGRGIETQYF. CDR3 sequence (DNA): TGCGCCAGCAGCTCGGAGGGCAGGGGAATAGAGACCCAGTACTTC. Together with reference TRBV5-1 and TRBJ2-5, the CDR3 gives the full variable domain: KAGVTQTPRYLIKTRGQQVTLSCSPISGHRSVSWYQQTPGQGLQFLFEYFSETQRNKGNFPGRFSGRQFSNSRSEMNVSTLELGDSALYLCASSSEGRGIETQYFGPGTRLLVL.

This chain links TRBV7-9 with TRBJ2-1; D unclear. The CDR3 runs to 12 residues. V was pared by 1 base and J by 7 bases, with 5 bases between. Germline V CDR1 and CDR2: SEHNR, FQNEAQ (reference sequence). The CDR3 here is CASSLGMNEQFF. DNA of the CDR3: TGTGCCAGCAGCTTAGGTATGAATGAGCAGTTCTTC.

The chain employs TRBV20-1 and TRBJ1-1; D unresolved. The CDR3 is 11 amino acids. Trimming took off 4 bases at V and 4 bases at J, with 7 bases between the two ends. The germline gives CDR1 DFQATT, CDR2 SNEGSKA (reference sequence). The CDR3 protein is CSAKGLTEAFF. As DNA, the CDR3 is TGCAGTGCTAAAGGGCTCACTGAAGCTTTCTTT.

Remarks on this clonotype: Possible read error: a much larger clone is one base away. The chain uses TRBV6-2 or TRBV6-3 and TRBJ1-5, with D possibly TRBD1 on 6 matching bases. The DNA end lines up better with TRBJ2-3; the J call may be wrong. The CDR3 has 14 amino acids. Germline V gene data show CDR1 as MNHEY and CDR2 as SVGEGT. CDR3 amino acids: CASSLTGHNQPQYF. CDR3 DNA sequence: TGTGCCAGCAGTCTGACAGGCCACAATCAGCCCCAGTATTTT.

This clonotype was recorded once. The junction and the germline gene differ at one end; a read error may be behind it. DNA of the CDR3: TGTGCCAGCAGCTTCGGGACTAGCCCCTACGATGAGCAGTTCTTC. Translation: CASSFGTSPYDEQFF. The gene calls are TRBV5-6 and TRBJ2-1, with 9 bases matching TRBD2. The germline gives CDR1 SGHDT, CDR2 YYEEEE. This CDR3 has 15 amino acids.

J is TRBJ1-2 and V is TRBV6-6; possible D gene TRBD1, 5 bases. Germline lookup yields CDR1 MNHNY and CDR2 SVGAGI (reference sequence). V was clipped by 6 bases and J by 8 bases, with 10 bases between them. CDR3 size: 11 residues. CDR3: CASSHRQGYTF. CDR3 nucleotides: TGTGCCAGCAGCCATAGACAGGGCTACACCTTC.

V gene TRBV6-5 combines with J gene TRBJ2-7; 7 nucleotides align to TRBD1. The junction had 12 bases not matched to a gene; V was cut back by 6 bases and J by 1 base. Germline V gene data show CDR1 as MNHEY and CDR2 as SVGAGI. The CDR3 is 16 residues long. In nucleotides, the CDR3 is TGTGCCAGCAGCTCTCCAGGGTCAGGGGGTTCCTACGAGCAGTACTTC. This gives the protein CASSSPGSGGSYEQYF.

Note on this clonotype: Being one base from a much bigger clone, this may be a read error. The rearrangement joins TRBV6-5 to TRBJ2-5; 10 bases are shared with TRBD1. Germline CDR1 reads MNHEY; CDR2 reads SVGAGI. The length of the CDR3 is 14 residues. The CDR3 region is CTSSSGQGLRTQYF. The DNA of the CDR3 is TGTACCAGCAGTTCGGGACAGGGGCTTCGGACCCAGTACTTC.

Ten or more counts support this clonotype. The rearrangement uses TRBV12-3 or TRBV12-4 and TRBJ2-3; D gene ambiguous. The CDR3 sequence is 15 residues long. V lost 3 bases and J 2 bases, leaving 12 bases between the germline ends. The chain's CDR3 is CASSFLHLDTDTQYF. The CDR3, as DNA: TGTGCCAGCAGTTTTTTACACCTTGACACAGATACGCAGTATTTT.